The TCR beta chain under discussion was sequenced for a study of cytomegalovirus exposure and HLA in healthy donors. Study-level points and caveats: Previous analysis showed most TCR beta V segments were productive about 87% or about 30% of the time.

Donors sampled were nominally healthy, though unrecorded immune exposures were likely. With regard to this clone: Its antigen is not identified.

The CDR3 loop spans 13 amino acids. Trimming removed 0 bases at V and 7 bases at J, with 10 bases between. Germline V gene data show CDR1 as KGHSH and CDR2 as LQKENI. Amplification used 60 Vbeta primers and 13 Jbeta primers. Assay used: immunoSEQ multiplex PCR; TCRdb lists only in-frame clones, some missing. Counted here are 85,000 to 100,000 clones, around 90% occurring once; the ten biggest clones make up about 2.5%. Sequenced: PBMCs. The TCR originated in a man between 18 and 35 years old in good health and CMV-seronegative. The chain joins TRBV18 to TRBJ2-7, with a weak D call TRBD1 (5 bases). Here the CDR3 DNA reads TGTGCCAGCTCACCACCAGACAGTAGAGAGCAGTACTTC. Translated, it gives CASSPPDSREQYF.